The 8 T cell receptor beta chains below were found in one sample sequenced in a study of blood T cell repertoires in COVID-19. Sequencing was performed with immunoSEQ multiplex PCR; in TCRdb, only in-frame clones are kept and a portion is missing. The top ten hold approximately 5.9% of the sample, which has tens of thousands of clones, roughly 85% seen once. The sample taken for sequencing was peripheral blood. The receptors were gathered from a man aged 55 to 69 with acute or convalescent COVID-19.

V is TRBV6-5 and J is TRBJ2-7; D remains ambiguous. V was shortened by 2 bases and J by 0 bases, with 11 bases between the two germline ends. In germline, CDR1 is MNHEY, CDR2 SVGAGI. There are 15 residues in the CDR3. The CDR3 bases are TGTGCCAGCAGTTACAGTCATAAGAGCTCCTACGAGCAGTACTTC. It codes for CASSYSHKSSYEQYF.

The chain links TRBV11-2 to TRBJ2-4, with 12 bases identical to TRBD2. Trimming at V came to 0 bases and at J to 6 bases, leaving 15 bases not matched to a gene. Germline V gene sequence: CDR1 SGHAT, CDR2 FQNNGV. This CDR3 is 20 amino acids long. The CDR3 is CASSLDIASGGALLVNIQYF. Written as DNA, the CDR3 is TGTGCCAGCAGCTTAGATATTGCTAGCGGGGGGGCCTTATTAGTAAACATTCAGTACTTC.

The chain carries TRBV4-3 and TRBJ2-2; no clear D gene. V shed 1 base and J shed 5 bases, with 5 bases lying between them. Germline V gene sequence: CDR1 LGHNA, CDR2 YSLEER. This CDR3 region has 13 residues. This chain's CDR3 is CASSQGRTGELFF. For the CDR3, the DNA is TGCGCCAGCAGCCAAGGGCGGACCGGGGAGCTGTTTTTT.

DNA for the CDR3: TGTGCCAGCAGTCCCGACAGAACTGAAGCTTTCTTT. Residues: CASSPDRTEAFF. V is TRBV6-6 and J is TRBJ1-1, with D tentatively TRBD1 (5 bases). Per germline, CDR1 MNHNY and CDR2 SVGAGI (reference sequence). The CDR3 loop spans 12 amino acids. V dropped 5 bases and J dropped 5 bases, with 9 bases sitting between them.

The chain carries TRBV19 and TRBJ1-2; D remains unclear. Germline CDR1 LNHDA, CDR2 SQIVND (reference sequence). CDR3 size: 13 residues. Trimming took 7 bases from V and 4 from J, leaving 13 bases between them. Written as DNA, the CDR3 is TGTGCCAGTACCCACCAAAGCTTCTATGGCTACACCTTC. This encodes CASTHQSFYGYTF. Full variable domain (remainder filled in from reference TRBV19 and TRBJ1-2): DGGITQSPKYLFRKEGQNVTLSCEQNLNHDAMYWYRQDPGQGLRLIYYSQIVNDFQKGDIAEGYSVSREKKESFPLTVTSAQKNPTAFYLCASTHQSFYGYTFGSGTRLTVV.

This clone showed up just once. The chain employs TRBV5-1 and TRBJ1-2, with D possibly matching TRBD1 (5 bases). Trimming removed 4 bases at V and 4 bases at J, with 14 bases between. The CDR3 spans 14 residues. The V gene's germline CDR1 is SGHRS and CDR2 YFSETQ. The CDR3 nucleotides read TGCGCCAGCAGCCCGACGGGGGAGGCCTATGGCTACACCTTC. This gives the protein CASSPTGEAYGYTF.

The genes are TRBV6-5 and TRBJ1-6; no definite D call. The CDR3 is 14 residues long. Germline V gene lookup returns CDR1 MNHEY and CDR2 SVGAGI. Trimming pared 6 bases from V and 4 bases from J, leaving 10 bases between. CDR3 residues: CASSTTPYNSPLHF. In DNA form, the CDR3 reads TGTGCCAGCAGCACGACACCTTATAATTCACCCCTCCACTTT.

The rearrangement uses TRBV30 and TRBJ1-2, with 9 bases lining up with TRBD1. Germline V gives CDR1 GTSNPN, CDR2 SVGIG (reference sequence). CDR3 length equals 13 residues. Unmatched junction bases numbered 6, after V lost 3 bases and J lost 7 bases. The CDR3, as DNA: TGTGCCTGGAGGACAGGGGGTAGGGGTGGCTACACCTTC. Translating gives CAWRTGGRGGYTF.